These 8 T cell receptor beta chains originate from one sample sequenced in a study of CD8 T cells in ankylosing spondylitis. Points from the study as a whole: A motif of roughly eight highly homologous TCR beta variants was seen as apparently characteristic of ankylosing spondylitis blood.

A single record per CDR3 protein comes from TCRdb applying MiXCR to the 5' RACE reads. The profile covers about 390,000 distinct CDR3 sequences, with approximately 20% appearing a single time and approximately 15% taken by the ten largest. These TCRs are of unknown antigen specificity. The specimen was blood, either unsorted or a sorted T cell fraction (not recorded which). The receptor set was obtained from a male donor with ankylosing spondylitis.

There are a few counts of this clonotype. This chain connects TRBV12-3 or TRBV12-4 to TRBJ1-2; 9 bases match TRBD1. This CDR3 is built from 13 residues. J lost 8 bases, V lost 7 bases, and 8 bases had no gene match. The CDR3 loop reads CASNRGRSEGYTF. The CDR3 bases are TGTGCCAGCAACAGGGGGCGCTCGGAGGGCTACACCTTC.

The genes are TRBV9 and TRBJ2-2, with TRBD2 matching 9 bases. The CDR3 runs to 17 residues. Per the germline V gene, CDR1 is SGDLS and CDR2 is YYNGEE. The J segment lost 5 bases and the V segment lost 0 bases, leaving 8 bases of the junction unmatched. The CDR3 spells CASSVGLAGPQTGELFF. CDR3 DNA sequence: TGTGCCAGCAGCGTAGGCCTAGCGGGACCGCAAACCGGGGAGCTGTTTTTT.

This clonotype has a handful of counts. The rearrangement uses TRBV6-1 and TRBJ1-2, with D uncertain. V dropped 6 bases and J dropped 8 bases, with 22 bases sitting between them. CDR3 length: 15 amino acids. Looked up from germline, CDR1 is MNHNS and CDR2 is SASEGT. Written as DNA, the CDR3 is TGTGCCAGCAGGGGGTCGGATCTGGGGATTCAGGGCTACACCTTC. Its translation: CASRGSDLGIQGYTF.

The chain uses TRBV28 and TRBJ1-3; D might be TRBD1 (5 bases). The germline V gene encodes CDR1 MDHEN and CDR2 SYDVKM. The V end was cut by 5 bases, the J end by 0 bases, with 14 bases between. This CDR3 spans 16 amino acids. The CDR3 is CASSPGTVSSGNTIYF. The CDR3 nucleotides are TGTGCCAGCAGTCCCGGGACCGTGAGCTCTGGAAACACCATATATTTT.

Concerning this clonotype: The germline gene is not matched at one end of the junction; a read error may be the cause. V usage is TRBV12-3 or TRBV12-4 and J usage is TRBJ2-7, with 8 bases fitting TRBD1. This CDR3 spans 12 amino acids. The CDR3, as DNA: TGTGCCAGCAGTCGGACAGGGCTGGAGCATTGCTTC. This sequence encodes CASSRTGLEHCF.

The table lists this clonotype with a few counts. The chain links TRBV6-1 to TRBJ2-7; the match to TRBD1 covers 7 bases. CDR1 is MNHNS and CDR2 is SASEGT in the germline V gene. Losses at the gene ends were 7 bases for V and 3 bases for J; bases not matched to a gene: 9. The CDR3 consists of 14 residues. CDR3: CASTMTGKSYEQYF. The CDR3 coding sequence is TGTGCCAGCACAATGACAGGGAAGAGCTACGAGCAGTACTTC.

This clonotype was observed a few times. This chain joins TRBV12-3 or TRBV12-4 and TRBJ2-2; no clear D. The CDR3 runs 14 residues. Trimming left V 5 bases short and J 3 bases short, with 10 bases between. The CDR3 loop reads CASSGYADTGELFF. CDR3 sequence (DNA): TGTGCCAGCAGTGGGTACGCGGACACCGGGGAGCTGTTTTTT.

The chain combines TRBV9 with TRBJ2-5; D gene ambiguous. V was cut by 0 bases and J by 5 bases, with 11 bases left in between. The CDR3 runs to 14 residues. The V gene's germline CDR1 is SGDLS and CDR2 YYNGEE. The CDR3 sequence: CASSVGSARETQYF. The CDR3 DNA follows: TGTGCCAGCAGCGTAGGGTCTGCTCGGGAGACCCAGTACTTC.